Each of the 27 T cell receptor beta chains below was sequenced from the same sample in a study of blood T cells in healthy people across ages. The use of a sample-barcoded 5' primer and a J-beta primer mix characterized a second PCR of 7 to 11 cycles. TCRdb itself ran the 5' RACE reads through MiXCR, one entry per CDR3 protein. The data show roughly 1,500,000 distinct CDR3 sequences, 35% to 45% seen once. The sequencing sample was made of blood. The receptors come from a woman aged 18-35 years in good health.

The V call is TRBV12-3 or TRBV12-4, the J call TRBJ2-5; 9 bases line up with TRBD1. Trimming cost V 1 base and J 2 bases; bases outside gene matches: 2. The CDR3 totals 15 residues. The CDR3 sequence is CASSLVGQGQETQYF. CDR3 nucleotides: TGTGCCAGCAGTTTAGTAGGACAGGGGCAAGAGACCCAGTACTTC.

J is TRBJ2-1 and V is TRBV24-1; 9 bases are shared with TRBD1. Judging by the DNA end, TRBJ2-7 fits better; the J call may be wrong. Per germline, CDR1 KGHDR and CDR2 SFDVKD. The CDR3 contains 16 residues. The CDR3 region has the DNA TGTGCCACCAGTGATTTAGAAGGGACAGGGTACAATGAGCAGTACTTC. This codes for CATSDLEGTGYNEQYF.

The V gene is TRBV20-1, the J gene TRBJ2-7; 8 nucleotides agree with TRBD2. This CDR3 is 13 amino acids long. V was pared by 7 bases and J by 3 bases, with 8 bases of the junction left unmatched. The germline gives CDR1 DFQATT, CDR2 SNEGSKA (reference sequence). Here the CDR3 DNA reads TGCAGTGTCTGGGCAAGCGGGAGCTACGAGCAGTACTTC. Encoded protein: CSVWASGSYEQYF.

This clonotype was seen ten or more times. The rearrangement uses TRBV20-1 and TRBJ2-7; the D call may be TRBD1 or TRBD2 (7 bases each). This CDR3 has 13 residues. CDR1 and CDR2 from the germline V gene are DFQATT and SNEGSKA (reference sequence). V was pared by 6 bases and J by 0 bases, with 12 bases between. In DNA, the CDR3 is TGCAGTGCCAGGGGGGGTTCCTCCTACGAGCAGTACTTC. It specifies CSARGGSSYEQYF.

Notes on this clonotype: The junction differs from germline at one of its ends, possibly a read error. The gene calls are TRBV12-3 or TRBV12-4 and TRBJ2-7; D is ambiguous. The CDR3 loop spans 13 amino acids. The CDR3 bases are TGTGCCAGCAGTTCAGACTTCTCCTACGAGCGGTACTTC. The encoded protein is CASSSDFSYERYF.

There are a few counts of this clonotype. The J gene is TRBJ2-7, the V gene TRBV12-3 or TRBV12-4; D is ambiguous. The CDR3 has 15 amino acids. Trimming removed 2 bases from V and 2 bases from J, with 13 bases in between. The DNA of the CDR3 is TGTGCCAGCAGTTTAAGGGCCCGGCCCCCCTACGAGCAGTACTTC. Translating gives CASSLRARPPYEQYF.

The V call is TRBV4-2, the J call TRBJ1-2; D gene unclear. Trimming took off 0 bases at V and 0 bases at J, with 8 bases between the two ends. The CDR3 covers 15 residues. CDR1 LGHNA and CDR2 YNFKEQ come from the germline V gene. Here the CDR3 DNA reads TGTGCCAGCAGCCAAGAAGGCAGCACTAACTATGGCTACACCTTC. It yields the protein CASSQEGSTNYGYTF.

A single count supports this clonotype. J is TRBJ2-7 and V is TRBV3-1; D is ambiguous. The V and J ends lost 1 base and 5 bases respectively, with 15 bases between them. CDR1 is LGHDT, CDR2 YNNKEL, per germline (reference sequence). The CDR3 is made up of 15 amino acids. In nucleotides, the CDR3 is TGTGCCAGCAGCCAAGTGAGGAACGGACGGAACGAGCAGTACTTC. Translation: CASSQVRNGRNEQYF.

The chain couples TRBV9 to TRBJ1-1; maybe TRBD1 (5 bases). CDR1 and CDR2 (germline): SGDLS, YYNGEE. The ends were cut back, 3 bases at V and 1 base at J, with 13 bases in the middle. The CDR3 is 15 amino acids. The CDR3 reads CASSARGGENTEAFF. DNA of the CDR3: TGTGCCAGCAGCGCCCGGGGGGGGGAGAACACTGAAGCTTTCTTT.

A remark on this clonotype: One base away lies a much larger clone, so this may be a sequencing read error. The chain links TRBV10-3 to TRBJ2-1; 8 bases line up with TRBD2. With 6 bases clipped from V and 14 bases from J, the junction kept 12 bases outside the gene matches. This CDR3 is built from 13 residues. CDR1 and CDR2 from the germline V gene are ENHRY and SYGVKD. The CDR3 region has the DNA TGTGCCATCAGGGGAGCGGGAGAGGGTATGGAGTTCTTC. Translated, it gives CAIRGAGEGMEFF.

The V gene is TRBV18, the J gene TRBJ2-1, with D uncertain. The germline V gene encodes CDR1 KGHSH and CDR2 LQKENI. Trimming shortened V by 2 bases and J by 10 bases, and 6 bases separated the two germline ends. CDR3 length: 11 amino acids. CDR3 region: CASSPMNEQFF. Here the CDR3 DNA reads TGTGCCAGCTCACCAATGAACGAGCAGTTCTTC.

This chain links TRBV10-3 with TRBJ1-4; 9 nucleotides agree with TRBD1. This CDR3 comprises 17 residues. The germline CDR1 and CDR2 sequences are ENHRY and SYGVKD. With V trimmed by 0 bases and J by 6 bases, 8 bases remained unmatched. The CDR3 DNA reads as TGTGCCATCAGTGAGTCCCGGGACAGGGCACAGGATGAAAAACTGTTTTTT. It translates to CAISESRDRAQDEKLFF.

This rearrangement joins TRBV5-1 to TRBJ2-1; D is perhaps TRBD2 (5 bases). Germline CDR1 SGHRS, CDR2 YFSETQ. Trimming removed 2 bases at V and 5 bases at J, with 17 bases between. The CDR3 has 16 residues. For the CDR3, the DNA is TGCGCCAGCAGCTTAAAACTAGAAGGTCTGGACAATGAGCAGTTCTTC. Translating gives CASSLKLEGLDNEQFF.

This clonotype was observed a few times. V gene TRBV6-1 combines with J gene TRBJ2-5; 7 nucleotides match TRBD1. Germline values: CDR1 MNHNS, CDR2 SASEGT. Trimming took 7 bases from V and 11 from J; bases not matched to a gene: 16. CDR3 size: 14 residues. CDR3: CASILSQTGQKQYF. The CDR3, as DNA: TGTGCCAGCATACTAAGCCAGACAGGGCAAAAGCAGTACTTC.

This clonotype was seen ten or more times. The chain is built from TRBV20-1 and TRBJ2-3; D ambiguous. The CDR3 is 12 amino acids. CDR1 is DFQATT and CDR2 is SNEGSKA in the germline V gene (reference sequence). V lost 4 bases, J lost 2 bases, and 7 bases lay in between. The chain's CDR3 is CSATMNTDTQYF. The CDR3 nucleotides read TGCAGTGCTACCATGAACACAGATACGCAGTATTTT.

This clonotype appeared a few times. This rearrangement joins TRBV7-6 to TRBJ2-5; a possible D gene is TRBD2 (5 bases). V lost 6 bases and J lost 3, with 17 bases in between. CDR3 size: 15 residues. Germline values: CDR1 SGHVS, CDR2 FNYEAQ. The DNA of the CDR3 is TGTGCCAGCAGTCACGCGTCGTCGGGGAAAGAGACCCAGTACTTC. It translates to CASSHASSGKETQYF.

V is TRBV7-9 and J is TRBJ1-5; 7 bases are a match to TRBD1. Germline CDR1 reads SEHNR; CDR2 reads FQNEAQ (reference sequence). V shed 4 bases and J 9 bases; nucleotides not matched to a gene: 6. The CDR3 totals 13 residues. The CDR3 sequence: CASSSDRVTPQHF. CDR3 nucleotides: TGTGCCAGCAGCTCCGACAGGGTAACGCCCCAGCATTTT.

This clonotype was seen a few times. The V call is TRBV6-1, the J call TRBJ2-1, with D perhaps matching TRBD1 (5 bases). The CDR3 consists of 12 residues. Germline lookup yields CDR1 MNHNS and CDR2 SASEGT. V lost 3 bases and J lost 10, with 10 bases in between. CDR3 region: CASSDRVWEQFF. The CDR3 nucleotides read TGTGCCAGCAGTGACAGGGTATGGGAGCAGTTCTTC.

The chain recombines TRBV6-6 with TRBJ2-7, with 10 bases that match TRBD2. Germline lookup yields CDR1 MNHNY and CDR2 SVGAGI (reference sequence). The CDR3 is made up of 16 amino acids. Unmatched junction bases numbered 10, after V lost 4 bases and J lost 4 bases. The DNA of the CDR3 is TGTGCCAGCAGTTCCTCCCAGCGGGGGGGGTTTTACGAGCAGTACTTC. Its protein product is CASSSSQRGGFYEQYF.

CDR3 sequence: CASSPSGSLSGNTIYF. DNA for the CDR3: TGTGCCAGCTCACCGTCTGGCAGCCTCTCTGGAAACACCATATATTTT. This chain joins TRBV18 and TRBJ1-3; D uncertain. Trimming removed 3 bases at V and 0 bases at J, with 12 bases between. In germline, CDR1 is KGHSH, CDR2 LQKENI. The CDR3 spans 16 residues.

The rearrangement joins TRBV11-2 to TRBJ1-2; D gene unclear. The germline CDR1 and CDR2 sequences are SGHAT and FQNNGV. V lost 3 bases, J lost 8 bases, and 10 bases lay in between. This CDR3 spans 12 amino acids. The CDR3 protein is CASSFTFGGYTF. The CDR3 DNA sequence: TGTGCCAGCAGCTTCACCTTTGGCGGCTACACCTTC.

The V and J genes are TRBV3-1 and TRBJ1-2, with a tentative D call TRBD1 (6 bases). Germline CDR1 LGHDT, CDR2 YNNKEL (reference sequence). The V end lost 1 base, the J end lost 0 bases, and 15 bases lay between the germline ends. This CDR3 contains 17 residues. Here the CDR3 DNA reads TGTGCCAGCAGCCAAGTGACGGACAGATACTCTAACTATGGCTACACCTTC. This gives the protein CASSQVTDRYSNYGYTF.

The rearrangement links TRBV7-9 to TRBJ2-4; D assignment may be TRBD1 or TRBD2 (5 bases each). V lost 5 bases to trimming and J lost 0 bases, with 17 bases between them. This CDR3 contains 17 residues. Looked up from germline, CDR1 is SEHNR and CDR2 is FQNEAQ (reference sequence). As DNA, the CDR3 is TGTGCCAGCAGCCCCATCGGGGCGGATCTAGCCAAAAACATTCAGTACTTC. This codes for CASSPIGADLAKNIQYF.

In its sample, this clonotype was seen many times. This rearrangement joins TRBV5-1 to TRBJ2-1; 7 bases are shared with TRBD1. The CDR3 runs to 15 residues. V trimming: 5 bases; J trimming: 1 base; junction bases outside the gene matches: 6. Germline V gives CDR1 SGHRS, CDR2 YFSETQ. For the CDR3, the DNA is TGCGCCAGCAGTTCCGGGACAGCATCCTACAATGAGCAGTTCTTC. This codes for CASSSGTASYNEQFF.

The J gene is TRBJ2-3, the V gene TRBV7-2; TRBD2 matches at 7 bases. The junction had 12 bases not matched to a gene; V was cut back by 5 bases and J by 1 base. CDR3 length equals 17 residues. The V gene's germline CDR1 is SGHTA and CDR2 FQGNSA. The CDR3 nucleotides are TGTGCCAGCAGCCTTCTGTGGGGGGGGGGACGCACAGATACGCAGTATTTT. Protein: CASSLLWGGGRTDTQYF.

The CDR3 DNA sequence: TGTGCCAGCAGCTTAGCCTTTTTGACTAGCGGATCCTACGAGCAGTACTTC. Its translation: CASSLAFLTSGSYEQYF. This chain connects TRBV11-2 to TRBJ2-7; 9 bases align to TRBD2. The length of the CDR3 is 17 residues. With 1 base clipped from V and 1 base from J, the junction kept 8 bases outside the gene matches. The germline CDR1 and CDR2 sequences are SGHAT and FQNNGV.

Points on this clonotype: Just one base apart from a much larger clone, this may be a read error. This sequence joins TRBV12-3 or TRBV12-4 and TRBJ1-2; 7 bases fit TRBD1. The CDR3 has 13 residues. J lost 0 bases, V lost 6 bases, and 1 base had no gene match. The CDR3 DNA reads as TGTGCCAGCAGGGGACAGTCTAACTATGGCTACACCTTC. Translated, it gives CASRGQSNYGYTF.